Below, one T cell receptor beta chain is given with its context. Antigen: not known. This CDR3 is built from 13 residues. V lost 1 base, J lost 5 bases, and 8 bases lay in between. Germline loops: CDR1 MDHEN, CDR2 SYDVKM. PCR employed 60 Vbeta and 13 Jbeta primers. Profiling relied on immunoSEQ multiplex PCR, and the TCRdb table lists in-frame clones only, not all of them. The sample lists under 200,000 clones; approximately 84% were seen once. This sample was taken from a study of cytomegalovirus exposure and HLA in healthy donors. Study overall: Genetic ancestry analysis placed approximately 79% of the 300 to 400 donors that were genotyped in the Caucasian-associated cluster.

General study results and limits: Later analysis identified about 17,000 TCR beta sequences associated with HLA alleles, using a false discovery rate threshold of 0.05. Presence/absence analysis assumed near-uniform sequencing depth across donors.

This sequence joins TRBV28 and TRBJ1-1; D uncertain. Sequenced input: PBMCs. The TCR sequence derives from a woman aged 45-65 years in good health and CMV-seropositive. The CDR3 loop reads CASSLSGRTEAFF. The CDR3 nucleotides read TGTGCCAGCAGTTTATCGGGGAGAACTGAAGCTTTCTTT.